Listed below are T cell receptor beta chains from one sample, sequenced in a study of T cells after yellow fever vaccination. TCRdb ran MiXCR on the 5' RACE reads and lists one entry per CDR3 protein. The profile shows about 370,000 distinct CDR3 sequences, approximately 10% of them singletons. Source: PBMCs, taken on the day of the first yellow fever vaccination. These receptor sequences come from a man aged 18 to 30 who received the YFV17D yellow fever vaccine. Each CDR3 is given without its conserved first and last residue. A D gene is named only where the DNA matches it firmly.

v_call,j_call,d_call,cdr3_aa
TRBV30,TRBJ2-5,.,AWSGTETQY
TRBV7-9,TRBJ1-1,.,ASSLREGYTEAF
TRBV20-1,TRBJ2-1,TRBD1,SARAPARSRGNEQF
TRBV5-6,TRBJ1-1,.,ASSLLGTGVGAF
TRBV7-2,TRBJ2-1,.,ASSPTFLNYNEQF
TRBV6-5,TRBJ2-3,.,ASSYGGGRSDTQY
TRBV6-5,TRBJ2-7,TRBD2,ASSPTSGGPYEQY
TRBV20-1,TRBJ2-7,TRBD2,SARSPGGSYEQY
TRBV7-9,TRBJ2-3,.,ASSSRTKRPTDTQY
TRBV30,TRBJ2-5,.,AWSVRAETQY
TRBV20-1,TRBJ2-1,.,SARSAVSYNEQF
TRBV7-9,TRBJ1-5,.,ASSLKNQPQH
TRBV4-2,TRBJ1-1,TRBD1,ASSQRQGGEAF
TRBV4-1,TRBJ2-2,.,ASSQVIGLNTGELF
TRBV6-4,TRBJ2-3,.,ASPGDGDTQY
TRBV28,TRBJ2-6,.,ASSFRGLSGANVLT
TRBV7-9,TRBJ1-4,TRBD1,ASSPTQGGFEKLF
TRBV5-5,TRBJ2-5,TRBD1,ASRTAPGTAIQETQY
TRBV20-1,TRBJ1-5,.,SAGGTSGNQPQH
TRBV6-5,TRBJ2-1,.,ASSYSRGYEQF
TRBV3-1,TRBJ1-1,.,ASSQAGRNTEAF
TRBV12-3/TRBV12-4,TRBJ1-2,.,ASLPSGNYGYT
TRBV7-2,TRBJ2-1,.,ASSSGRGYEQF
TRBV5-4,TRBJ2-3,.,ASSPQSRASTDTQY
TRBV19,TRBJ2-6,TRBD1,ASSGWTGGVTGGANVLT
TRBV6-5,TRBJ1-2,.,ASSYSATVIYGYT
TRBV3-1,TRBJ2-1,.,ASSQGPQAGNYNEQL
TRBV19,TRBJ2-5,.,ASSEGSETQY
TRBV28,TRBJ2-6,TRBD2,ASSLPLGGGSGANVLT
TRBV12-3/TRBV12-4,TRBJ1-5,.,ASSLQVKGPQH
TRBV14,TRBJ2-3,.,AIQSSSTDTQY
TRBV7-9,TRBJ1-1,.,ASSSRQNTEAF
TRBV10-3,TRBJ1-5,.,AISDRQDGQPQH
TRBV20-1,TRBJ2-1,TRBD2,SARDAAGRGAVNEQF
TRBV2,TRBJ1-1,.,ASSELEDTEAF
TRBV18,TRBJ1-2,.,ASSPGGGRENYGYT
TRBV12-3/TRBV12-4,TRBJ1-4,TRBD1,ASRATGTGEKLF
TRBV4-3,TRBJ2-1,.,ASSQGQGWGDEQF
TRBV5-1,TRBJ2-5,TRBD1,ASSSPRQGETQY
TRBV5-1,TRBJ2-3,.,ASSLAGQSTDTQY
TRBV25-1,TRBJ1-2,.,ASSDLHSPHHGYT
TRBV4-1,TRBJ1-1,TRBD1,ASSQDEGKGQIVF
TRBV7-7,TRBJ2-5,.,ASSSGRQETPY
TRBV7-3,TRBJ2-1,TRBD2,ASSPPGTSGTIHNEQF
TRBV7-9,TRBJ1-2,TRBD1,ASSVPGQGVVGYT
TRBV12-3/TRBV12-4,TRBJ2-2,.,ASSFPSGELF
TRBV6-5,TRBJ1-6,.,ASSYQRPSFSSYNSPLH
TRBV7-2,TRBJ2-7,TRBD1,ASSSGQGAYYEQY
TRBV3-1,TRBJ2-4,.,ASSLREGELTY
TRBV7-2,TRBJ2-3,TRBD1,ASSVDRTGDTQY
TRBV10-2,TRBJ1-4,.,ASSDSQTTNEKLF
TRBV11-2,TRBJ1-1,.,ASSSDSHTEAF
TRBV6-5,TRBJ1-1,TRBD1,ASSYSVGQGEAF
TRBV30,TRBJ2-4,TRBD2,AWTPAGVDIQY
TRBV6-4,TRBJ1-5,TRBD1,ASSPSGAGGQPQH